A single sample gave rise to the 20 T cell receptor beta chains below, sequenced in a study of blood T cell repertoires in COVID-19 (dated by TCRdb to 2020 to 2021). Library creation used the immunoSEQ multiplex PCR assay. TCRdb retrieved this table from immuneACCESS and kept in-frame rearrangements only. Not all clones are present; in checked studies, unresolved V genes account for under half, and no reason is known for the remainder. Recorded for this sample are some 100,000 clones; roughly nine tenths of them occurred a single time. The leading ten clones occupy around a tenth of the sample. Sequenced material: peripheral blood. These receptors came from a man over 45 with acute or convalescent COVID-19.

The genes are TRBV19 and TRBJ1-3; TRBD1 aligns across 7 bases. Per the germline V gene, CDR1 is LNHDA and CDR2 is SQIVND (reference sequence). J lost 0 bases, V lost 0 bases, and 5 bases had no gene match. The CDR3 runs 17 residues. CDR3 region: CASSIDRGTDSGNTIYF. The CDR3 DNA reads TGTGCCAGTAGTATAGATCGAGGGACAGACTCTGGAAACACCATATATTTT.

The V call is TRBV7-8, the J call TRBJ2-1; the D gene is possibly TRBD2 (5 bases). The CDR3 totals 16 residues. Germline-derived CDR1 and CDR2 are SGHVS and FQNEAQ. Trimming took off 1 base at V and 0 bases at J, with 10 bases between the two ends. The DNA of the CDR3 is TGTGCCAGCAGCTTAGTGGTGGGGAGCTCCTACAATGAGCAGTTCTTC. This translates into CASSLVVGSSYNEQFF.

The rearrangement joins TRBV9 to TRBJ2-7; 8 bases fit TRBD2. CDR1 and CDR2 (germline): SGDLS, YYNGEE. Germline trimming cut 0 bases from V and 4 bases from J; bases unmatched to any gene: 6. CDR3 size: 15 residues. The CDR3 is CASSVASGGGYEQYF. For the CDR3, the DNA is TGTGCCAGCAGCGTAGCGTCGGGAGGGGGATACGAGCAGTACTTC.

The chain joins TRBV6-6 to TRBJ2-7; TRBD1 might be the D (6 bases). This CDR3 spans 14 amino acids. The germline V gene has CDR1 MNHNY and CDR2 SVGAGI (reference sequence). The germline V and J ends were trimmed by 5 bases and 2 bases, with 13 bases remaining between them. DNA for the CDR3: TGTGCCAGCAGTCGTTGGGACATAGCCTACGAGCAGTACTTC. Protein product: CASSRWDIAYEQYF.

This clone was observed once. The CDR3: CAGGDYLTDTQYF. The CDR3 coding sequence is TGTGCCGGGGGGGACTACCTCACAGATACGCAGTATTTT. The chain employs TRBV6-5 and TRBJ2-3; 7 bases agree with TRBD2. Germline V gives CDR1 MNHEY, CDR2 SVGAGI. V lost 11 bases and J lost 2; bases outside the gene matches: 7. This CDR3 is 13 amino acids long.

The V and J genes are TRBV4-1 and TRBJ2-2, with D possibly TRBD2 on 5 matching bases. The V and J ends lost 8 bases and 4 bases respectively, with 17 bases between them. This CDR3 is 15 amino acids long. Germline V gives CDR1 MGHRA, CDR2 YSYEKL. The CDR3 DNA sequence: TGCGCCAGCCGTCGCGAGGGCGACCTCACCGGGGAGCTGTTTTTT. Translating it yields CASRREGDLTGELFF.

The rearrangement links TRBV18 to TRBJ2-7; D unclear. Trimming pared 2 bases from V and 4 bases from J, leaving 6 bases between. The CDR3 contains 12 residues. In germline, CDR1 is KGHSH, CDR2 LQKENI. The CDR3 loop is CASSPRSYEQYF. The CDR3 region has the DNA TGTGCCAGCTCACCAAGGAGTTACGAGCAGTACTTC.

V is TRBV29-1 and J is TRBJ1-1; 7 bases are shared with TRBD1. V shed 4 bases, J shed 2 bases, and the junction held 7 bases outside the gene matches. Germline-derived CDR1 and CDR2 are SQVTM and ANQGSEA. This CDR3 is 14 amino acids long. CDR3 coding DNA: TGCAGCGTTGGAGCCGGGACAGTTAACACTGAAGCTTTCTTT. This sequence encodes CSVGAGTVNTEAFF.

This clone has only one observation. The J gene is TRBJ1-5, the V gene TRBV7-8, with a tentative D call TRBD1 (5 bases). This CDR3 has 17 amino acids. Germline loops: CDR1 SGHVS, CDR2 FQNEAQ. Between the trimmed V and J ends, which lost 2 bases and 3 bases, there was a span of 17 bases. The CDR3 here is CASSLNWGRALNQPQHF. The CDR3 region has the DNA TGTGCCAGCAGCTTAAATTGGGGCAGGGCACTCAATCAGCCCCAGCATTTT.

This chain joins TRBV7-2 and TRBJ2-2; 8 nucleotides agree with TRBD2. CDR1 is SGHTA, CDR2 FQGNSA, per germline. Trimming cost V 1 base and J 3 bases; bases outside gene matches: 4. CDR3 length: 16 amino acids. The CDR3 bases are TGTGCCAGCAGCTTAGTGGGGACTAGGGACACCGGGGAGCTGTTTTTT. It specifies CASSLVGTRDTGELFF. The entire variable domain, with the rest obtained from reference TRBV7-2 and TRBJ2-2, is as follows: GAGVSQSPSNKVTEKGKDVELRCDPISGHTALYWYRQSLGQGLEFLIYFQGNSAPDKSGLPSDRFSAERTGGSVSTLTIQRTQQEDSAVYLCASSLVGTRDTGELFFGEGSRLTVL.

This sequence joins TRBV19 and TRBJ1-2; the match to TRBD1 covers 11 bases. Germline trimming cut 2 bases from V and 8 bases from J; bases unmatched to any gene: 1. The germline V gene has CDR1 LNHDA and CDR2 SQIVND (reference sequence). CDR3 length: 13 amino acids. In DNA form, the CDR3 reads TGTGCCAGTAGTATAAGGACAGGGGGCGGCTACACCTTC. Protein product: CASSIRTGGGYTF.

This chain links TRBV7-3 with TRBJ2-7; TRBD2 matches 10 bases. CDR3 length equals 15 residues. Germline values: CDR1 SGHTA, CDR2 FQGTGA. V shed 5 bases, J shed 4 bases, and the junction held 8 bases outside the gene matches. The CDR3 sequence: CASSLRAGGPYEQYF. The CDR3, as DNA: TGTGCCAGCAGCCTTAGAGCGGGAGGGCCTTACGAGCAGTACTTC.

The V gene is TRBV7-6, the J gene TRBJ2-5; TRBD1 agrees at 10 bases. Germline trimming cut 1 base from V and 5 bases from J; bases unmatched to any gene: 7. Germline CDR1 SGHVS, CDR2 FNYEAQ. The CDR3 is made up of 16 amino acids. DNA for the CDR3: TGTGCCAGCAGCTTAGAGACAGGGGGCGCGGGTGAGACCCAGTACTTC. This codes for CASSLETGGAGETQYF.

The chain uses TRBV29-1 and TRBJ1-1, with D hard to call. The V gene lost 4 bases and the J gene lost 6 bases, with 15 bases spanning the gap. CDR1 is SQVTM and CDR2 is ANQGSEA in the germline V gene. The CDR3 sequence is 13 residues long. CDR3 sequence (DNA): TGCAGCGTTGTATACTCCCCCTTGCCTGAAGCTTTCTTT. Amino acid sequence: CSVVYSPLPEAFF.

The chain uses TRBV5-1 and TRBJ2-2; D not certain. V was pared by 5 bases and J by 10 bases, with 18 bases between. This CDR3 comprises 14 residues. Germline loops: CDR1 SGHRS, CDR2 YFSETQ. DNA for the CDR3: TGCGCCAGCAGTTATGGGCAGTCCCCCCCGGAGCTGTTTTTT. Amino acids: CASSYGQSPPELFF.

This sequence joins TRBV5-1 and TRBJ2-7, with D hard to call. CDR1 is SGHRS, CDR2 YFSETQ, per germline. The CDR3 is 14 amino acids. V shed 4 bases and J shed 2 bases, with 13 bases lying between them. The CDR3 loop reads CASSELSSPYEQYF. CDR3 coding DNA: TGCGCCAGCAGCGAACTTTCCTCCCCCTACGAGCAGTACTTC.

The chain joins TRBV5-1 to TRBJ2-7, with a possible D match to TRBD1 (5 bases). This CDR3 has 13 residues. V was trimmed by 5 bases and J by 7 bases, leaving 16 bases between them. Germline loops: CDR1 SGHRS, CDR2 YFSETQ. The CDR3 loop reads CASRDTGPREQYF. CDR3 sequence (DNA): TGCGCCAGCAGGGACACCGGCCCTCGAGAGCAGTACTTC.

This clone has just one count. This rearrangement joins TRBV6-2 or TRBV6-3 to TRBJ1-1, with 11 bases aligning to TRBD1. Germline CDR1 is MNHEY and CDR2 is SVGEGT. V dropped 2 bases and J dropped 5; count of bases not matched to a gene: 4. The CDR3 sequence is 15 residues long. CDR3 sequence (DNA): TGTGCCAGCAGTTACGGTGGACAGGGGGCGACTGAAGCTTTCTTT. As protein: CASSYGGQGATEAFF.

The chain recombines TRBV7-3 with TRBJ2-7; D perhaps matches TRBD2 (6 bases). Germline assignment: CDR1 SGHTA and CDR2 FQGTGA. V lost 1 base to trimming and J lost 5 bases, with 9 bases between them. The CDR3 has 13 residues. Written as DNA, the CDR3 is TGTGCCAGCAGCTTAATGGGCGGGAACGAGCAGTACTTC. Translation: CASSLMGGNEQYF. The entire variable domain, with the rest obtained from reference TRBV7-3 and TRBJ2-7, is as follows: GAGVSQTPSNKVTEKGKYVELRCDPISGHTALYWYRQSLGQGPEFLIYFQGTGAADDSGLPNDRFFAVRPEGSVSTLKIQRTERGDSAVYLCASSLMGGNEQYFGPGTRLTVT.

The chain has TRBV7-3 and TRBJ2-7; 7 bases agree with TRBD2. Trimming took 4 bases from V and 6 from J; bases not matched to a gene: 6. Germline CDR1 reads SGHTA; CDR2 reads FQGTGA. This CDR3 region has 13 residues. The CDR3 protein is CASSSGGVTEQYF. The CDR3 nucleotides read TGTGCCAGCAGCTCGGGAGGAGTAACCGAGCAGTACTTC.